Only a few counts were recorded for the clone carrying this T cell receptor beta chain. As yet, its antigen is unknown. These data are taken from a study of response to subunit inactivated influenza vaccine. Study-level results: T cells newly recruited by each seasonal influenza vaccination are few, the authors suggested.

Trimming removed 0 bases from V and 4 bases from J; junction bases left unmatched: 8. The CDR3 consists of 17 residues. Per the germline V gene, CDR1 is LNHNV and CDR2 is YYDKDF (reference sequence). From the RT-PCR reads, TCRdb called clonotypes with MiXCR, one entry per CDR3 protein. This table has roughly 650,000 distinct CDR3 sequences, about 15% appearing once. The material sequenced was PBMCs from blood, taken 14 to 15 days before vaccination. The clonotype originates from a man aged 45-65 years who received an inactivated influenza vaccine. The chain carries TRBV15 and TRBJ2-2, with 7 bases aligning to TRBD1. Here the CDR3 reads CATSRDLYTGVTGELFF. For the CDR3, the DNA is TGTGCCACCAGCAGAGATTTATACACAGGGGTCACCGGGGAGCTGTTTTTT.